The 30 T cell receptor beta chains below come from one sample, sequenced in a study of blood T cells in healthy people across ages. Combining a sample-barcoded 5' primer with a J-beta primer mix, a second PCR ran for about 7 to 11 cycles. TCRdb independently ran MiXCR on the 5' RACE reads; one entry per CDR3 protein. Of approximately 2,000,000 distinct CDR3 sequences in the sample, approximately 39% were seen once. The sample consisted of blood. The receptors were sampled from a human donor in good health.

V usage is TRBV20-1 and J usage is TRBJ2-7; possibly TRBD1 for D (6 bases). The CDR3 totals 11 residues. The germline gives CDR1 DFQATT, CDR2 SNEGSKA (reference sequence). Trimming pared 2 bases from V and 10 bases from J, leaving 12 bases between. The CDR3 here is CSARKRTEQYF. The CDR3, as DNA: TGCAGTGCTAGAAAAAGGACAGAACAGTACTTC.

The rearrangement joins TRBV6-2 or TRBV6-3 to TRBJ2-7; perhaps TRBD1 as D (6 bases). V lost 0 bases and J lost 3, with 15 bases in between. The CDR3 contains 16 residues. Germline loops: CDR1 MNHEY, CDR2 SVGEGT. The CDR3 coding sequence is TGTGCCAGCAGTTACTCCCCGATCCAGGGGATCTACGAGCAGTACTTC. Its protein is CASSYSPIQGIYEQYF.

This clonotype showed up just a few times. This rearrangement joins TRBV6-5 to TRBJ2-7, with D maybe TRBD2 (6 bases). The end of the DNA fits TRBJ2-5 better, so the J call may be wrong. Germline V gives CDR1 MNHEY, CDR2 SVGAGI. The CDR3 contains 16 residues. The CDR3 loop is CASSYSSGEGGETQYF. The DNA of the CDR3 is TGTGCCAGCAGTTACTCGTCGGGGGAAGGCGGAGAGACCCAGTACTTC.

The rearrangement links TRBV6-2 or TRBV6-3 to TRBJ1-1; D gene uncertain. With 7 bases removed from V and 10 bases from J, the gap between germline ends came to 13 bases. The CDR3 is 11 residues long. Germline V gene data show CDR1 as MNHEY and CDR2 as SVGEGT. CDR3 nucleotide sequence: TGTGCCAGCACCCAAGCAAATGGAGCTTTCTTT. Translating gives CASTQANGAFF.

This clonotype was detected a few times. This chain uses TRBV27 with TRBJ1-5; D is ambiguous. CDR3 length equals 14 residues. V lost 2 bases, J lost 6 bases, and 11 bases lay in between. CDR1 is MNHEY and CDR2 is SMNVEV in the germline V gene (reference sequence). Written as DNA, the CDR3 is TGTGCCAGCAGTTTAACCGCGGATCTTCAGCCCCAGCATTTT. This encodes CASSLTADLQPQHF.

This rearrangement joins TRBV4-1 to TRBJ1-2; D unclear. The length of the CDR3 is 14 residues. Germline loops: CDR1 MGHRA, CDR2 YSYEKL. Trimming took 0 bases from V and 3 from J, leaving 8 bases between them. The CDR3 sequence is CASSQDPAYYGYTF. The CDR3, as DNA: TGCGCCAGCAGCCAAGATCCCGCCTACTATGGCTACACCTTC.

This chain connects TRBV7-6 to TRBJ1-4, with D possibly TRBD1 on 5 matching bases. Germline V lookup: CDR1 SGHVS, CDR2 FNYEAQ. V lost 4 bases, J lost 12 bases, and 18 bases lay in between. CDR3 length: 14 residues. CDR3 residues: CASSSRTGSRELFF. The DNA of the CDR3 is TGTGCCAGCAGCTCCCGTACGGGATCCAGGGAACTGTTTTTT.

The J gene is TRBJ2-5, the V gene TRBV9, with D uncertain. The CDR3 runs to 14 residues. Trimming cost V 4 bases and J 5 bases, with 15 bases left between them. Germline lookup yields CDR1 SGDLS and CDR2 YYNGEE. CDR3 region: CASSPRTVGETQYF. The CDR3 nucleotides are TGTGCCAGCAGCCCGAGGACGGTGGGGGAGACCCAGTACTTC.

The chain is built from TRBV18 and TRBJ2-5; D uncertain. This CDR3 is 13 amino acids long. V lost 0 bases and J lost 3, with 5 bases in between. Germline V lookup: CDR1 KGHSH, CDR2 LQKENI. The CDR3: CASSPPLKETQYF. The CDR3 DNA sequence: TGTGCCAGCTCACCACCGTTAAAAGAGACCCAGTACTTC. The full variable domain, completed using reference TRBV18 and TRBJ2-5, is NAGVMQNPRHLVRRRGQEARLRCSPMKGHSHVYWYRQLPEEGLKFMVYLQKENIIDESGMPKERFSAEFPKEGPSILRIQQVVRGDSAAYFCASSPPLKETQYFGPGTRLLVL.

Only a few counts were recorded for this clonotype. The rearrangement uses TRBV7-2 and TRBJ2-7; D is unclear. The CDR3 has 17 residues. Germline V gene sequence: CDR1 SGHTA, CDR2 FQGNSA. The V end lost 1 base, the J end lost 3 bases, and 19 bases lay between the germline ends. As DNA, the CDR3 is TGTGCCAGCAGCTTAGGCAGGTTCGGGCAGGTCAGCTACGAGCAGTACTTC. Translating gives CASSLGRFGQVSYEQYF.

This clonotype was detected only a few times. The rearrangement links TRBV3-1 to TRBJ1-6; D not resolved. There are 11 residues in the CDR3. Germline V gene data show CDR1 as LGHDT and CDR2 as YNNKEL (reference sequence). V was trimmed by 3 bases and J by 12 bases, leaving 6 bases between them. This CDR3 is CASSQGLPLHF. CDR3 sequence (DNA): TGTGCCAGCAGCCAGGGGTTACCCCTCCACTTT.

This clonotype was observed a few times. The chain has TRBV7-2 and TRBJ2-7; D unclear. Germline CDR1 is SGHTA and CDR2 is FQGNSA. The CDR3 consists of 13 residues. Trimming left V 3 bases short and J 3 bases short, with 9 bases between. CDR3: CASSLARYYEQYF. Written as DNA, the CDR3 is TGTGCCAGCAGCTTGGCGCGCTACTACGAGCAGTACTTC.

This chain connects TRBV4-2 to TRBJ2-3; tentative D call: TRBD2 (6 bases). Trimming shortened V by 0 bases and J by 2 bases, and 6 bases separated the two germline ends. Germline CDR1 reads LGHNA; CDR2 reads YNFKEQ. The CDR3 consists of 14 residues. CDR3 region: CASSQERDTDTQYF. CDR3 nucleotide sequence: TGTGCCAGCAGCCAAGAGCGGGACACAGATACGCAGTATTTT.

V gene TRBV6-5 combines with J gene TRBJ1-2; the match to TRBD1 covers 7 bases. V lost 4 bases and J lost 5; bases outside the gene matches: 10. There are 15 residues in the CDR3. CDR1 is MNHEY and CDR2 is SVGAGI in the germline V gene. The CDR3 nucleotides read TGTGCCAGCAGTTCCGCGGGACAGCCGATTTATGGCTACACCTTC. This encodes CASSSAGQPIYGYTF.

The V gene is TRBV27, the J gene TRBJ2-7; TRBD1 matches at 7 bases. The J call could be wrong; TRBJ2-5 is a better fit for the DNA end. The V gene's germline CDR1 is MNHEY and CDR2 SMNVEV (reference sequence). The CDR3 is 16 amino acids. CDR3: CASSPLTGMVVKTQYF. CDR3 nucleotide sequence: TGTGCCAGCAGTCCCCTGACAGGGATGGTGGTGAAGACCCAGTACTTC.

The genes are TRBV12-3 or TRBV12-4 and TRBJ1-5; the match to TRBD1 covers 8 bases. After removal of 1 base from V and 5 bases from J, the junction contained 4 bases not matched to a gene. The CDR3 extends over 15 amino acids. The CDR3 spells CASSLDRGGYQPQHF. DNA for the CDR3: TGTGCCAGCAGTTTAGACAGGGGGGGATATCAGCCCCAGCATTTT.

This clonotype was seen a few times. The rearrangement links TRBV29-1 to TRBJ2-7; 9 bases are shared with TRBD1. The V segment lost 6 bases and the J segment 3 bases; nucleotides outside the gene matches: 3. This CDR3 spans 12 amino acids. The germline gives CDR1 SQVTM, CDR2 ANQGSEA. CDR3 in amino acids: CSVWGQGYEQYF. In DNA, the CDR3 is TGCAGCGTCTGGGGACAGGGCTACGAGCAGTACTTC.

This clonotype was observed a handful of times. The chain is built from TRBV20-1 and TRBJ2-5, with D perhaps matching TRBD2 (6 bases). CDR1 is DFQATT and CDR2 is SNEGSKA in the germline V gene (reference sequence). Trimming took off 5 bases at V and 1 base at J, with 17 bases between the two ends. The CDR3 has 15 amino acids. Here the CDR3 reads CSARAHPGSQETQYF. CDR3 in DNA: TGCAGTGCTCGTGCGCATCCCGGGAGCCAAGAGACCCAGTACTTC.

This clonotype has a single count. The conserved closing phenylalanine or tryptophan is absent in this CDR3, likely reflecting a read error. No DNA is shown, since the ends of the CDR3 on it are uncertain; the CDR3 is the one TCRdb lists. The CDR3 spells CASTPDRAHQPRHV. The V call is TRBV5-1, the J call TRBJ1-5; the tabulated D call, TRBD1, remains unverified against the DNA. Germline V CDR1 and CDR2: SGHRS, YFSETQ. From its first to its last residue, the CDR3 has 14 amino acids.

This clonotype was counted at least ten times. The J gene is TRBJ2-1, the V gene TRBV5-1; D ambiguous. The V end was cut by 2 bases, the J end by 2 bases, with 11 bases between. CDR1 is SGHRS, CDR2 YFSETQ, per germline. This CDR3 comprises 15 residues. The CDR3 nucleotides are TGCGCCAGCAGCTTCAGCGCCACCCCCTACAATGAGCAGTTCTTC. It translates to CASSFSATPYNEQFF.

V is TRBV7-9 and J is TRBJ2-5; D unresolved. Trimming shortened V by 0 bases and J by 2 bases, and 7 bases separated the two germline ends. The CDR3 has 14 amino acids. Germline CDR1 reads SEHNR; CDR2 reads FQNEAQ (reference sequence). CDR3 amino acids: CASSLADTQETQYF. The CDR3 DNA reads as TGTGCCAGCAGCTTAGCCGACACACAAGAGACCCAGTACTTC.

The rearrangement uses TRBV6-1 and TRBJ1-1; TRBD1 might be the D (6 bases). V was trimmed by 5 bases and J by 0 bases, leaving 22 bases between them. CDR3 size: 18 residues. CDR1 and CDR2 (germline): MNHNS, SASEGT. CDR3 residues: CASSQPPRGWKLNTEAFF. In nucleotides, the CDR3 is TGTGCCAGCAGTCAACCCCCCAGGGGATGGAAGCTGAACACTGAAGCTTTCTTT.

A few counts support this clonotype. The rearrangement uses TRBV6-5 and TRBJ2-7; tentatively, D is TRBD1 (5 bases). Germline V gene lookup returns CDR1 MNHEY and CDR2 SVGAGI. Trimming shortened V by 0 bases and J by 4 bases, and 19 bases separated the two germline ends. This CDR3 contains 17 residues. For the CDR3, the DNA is TGTGCCAGCAGTTACTCGACCGGAGAACAGGCCCTTTACGAGCAGTACTTC. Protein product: CASSYSTGEQALYEQYF.

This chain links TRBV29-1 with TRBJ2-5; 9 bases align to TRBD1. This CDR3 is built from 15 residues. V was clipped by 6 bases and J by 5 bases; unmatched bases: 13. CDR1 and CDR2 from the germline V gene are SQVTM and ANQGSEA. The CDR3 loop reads CSVAGTGNDRETQYF. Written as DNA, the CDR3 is TGCAGCGTAGCCGGGACAGGGAATGATCGGGAGACCCAGTACTTC. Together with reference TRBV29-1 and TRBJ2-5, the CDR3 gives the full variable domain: SAVISQKPSRDICQRGTSLTIQCQVDSQVTMMFWYRQQPGQSLTLIATANQGSEATYESGFVIDKFPISRPNLTFSTLTVSNMSPEDSSIYLCSVAGTGNDRETQYFGPGTRLLVL.

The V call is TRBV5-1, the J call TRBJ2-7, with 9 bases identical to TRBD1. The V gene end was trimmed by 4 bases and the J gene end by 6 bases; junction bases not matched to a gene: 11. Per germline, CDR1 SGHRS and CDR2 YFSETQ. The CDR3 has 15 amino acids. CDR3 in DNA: TGCGCCAGCAGCCCTCCGGGACAGGGCGGCGTCGAGCAGTACTTC. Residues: CASSPPGQGGVEQYF.

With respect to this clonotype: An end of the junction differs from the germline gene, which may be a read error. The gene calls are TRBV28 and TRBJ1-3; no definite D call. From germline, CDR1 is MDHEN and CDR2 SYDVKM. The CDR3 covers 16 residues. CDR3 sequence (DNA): TGTGCCAGCAGTTTGGAGGTCACACGGCCTGGAAACGCCATATATTTT. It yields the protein CASSLEVTRPGNAIYF.

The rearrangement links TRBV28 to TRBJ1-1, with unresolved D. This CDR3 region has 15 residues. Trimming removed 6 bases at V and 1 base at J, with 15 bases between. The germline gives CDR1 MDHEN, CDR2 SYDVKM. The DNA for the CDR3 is TGTGCCAGCAGGTTCCGGACCGGCCGGAACACTGAAGCTTTCTTT. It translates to CASRFRTGRNTEAFF.

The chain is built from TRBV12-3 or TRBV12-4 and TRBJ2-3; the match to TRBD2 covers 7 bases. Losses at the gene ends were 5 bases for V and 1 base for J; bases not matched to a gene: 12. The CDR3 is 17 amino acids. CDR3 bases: TGTGCCAGCAGTCTTGGGCATAGCGGGTCACGCACAGATACGCAGTATTTT. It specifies CASSLGHSGSRTDTQYF.

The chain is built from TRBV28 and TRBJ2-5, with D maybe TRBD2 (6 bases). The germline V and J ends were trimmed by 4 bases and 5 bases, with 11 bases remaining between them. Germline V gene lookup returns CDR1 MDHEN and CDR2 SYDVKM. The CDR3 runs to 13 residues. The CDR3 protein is CASSWAGLETQYF. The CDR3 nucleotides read TGTGCCAGCAGTTGGGCGGGGCTTGAGACCCAGTACTTC.

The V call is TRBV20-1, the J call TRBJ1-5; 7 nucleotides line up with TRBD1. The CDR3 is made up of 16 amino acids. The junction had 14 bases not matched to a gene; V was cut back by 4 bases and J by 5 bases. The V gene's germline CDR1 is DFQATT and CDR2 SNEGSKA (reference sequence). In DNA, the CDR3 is TGCAGTGCTATCAAAGCGACAGGGCGGGTAGATCAGCCCCAGCATTTT. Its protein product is CSAIKATGRVDQPQHF.